The 24 T cell receptor beta chains in this list originate from one sample, sequenced in a study of blood T cell repertoires in COVID-19. Measured with immunoSEQ multiplex PCR; TCRdb has only the in-frame clones, and not every one. Of about 340,000 clones in the sample, around 83% are singletons; the top ten hold 3%. The sample comprised peripheral blood. The source is a man aged 30 to 45 with active or convalescent COVID-19.

This chain links TRBV4-1 with TRBJ2-1; 8 bases line up with TRBD1. The CDR3 contains 14 residues. The junction had 7 bases not matched to a gene; V was cut back by 6 bases and J by 6 bases. Germline V gives CDR1 MGHRA, CDR2 YSYEKL. The CDR3 protein is CASRFGQGPNEQFF. The CDR3 DNA sequence: TGCGCCAGCAGGTTTGGACAGGGCCCCAATGAGCAGTTCTTC.

The gene calls are TRBV4-3 and TRBJ1-5, with D hard to call. Deletions cut 4 bases from V and 4 bases from J, with 8 bases between. Germline CDR1 reads LGHNA; CDR2 reads YSLEER. CDR3 length: 13 residues. In DNA form, the CDR3 reads TGCGCCAGCAGCCCCACGGGAAATCAGCCCCAGCATTTT. It codes for CASSPTGNQPQHF.

The V gene is TRBV5-4, the J gene TRBJ2-1; TRBD2 agrees at 12 bases. V shed 5 bases and J 3 bases; nucleotides not matched to a gene: 6. From germline, CDR1 is SGHNT and CDR2 YYREEE (reference sequence). This CDR3 has 16 amino acids. The CDR3 reads CASSPGTSGFYNEQFF. CDR3 nucleotide sequence: TGTGCCAGCAGTCCTGGGACTAGCGGGTTCTACAATGAGCAGTTCTTC.

This clone was counted between two and nine times. The genes are TRBV5-6 and TRBJ1-1; D is perhaps TRBD1 (6 bases). Germline lookup yields CDR1 SGHDT and CDR2 YYEEEE. The CDR3 sequence is 19 residues long. The V gene lost 3 bases and the J gene lost 0 bases, with 24 bases spanning the gap. Written as DNA, the CDR3 is TGTGCCAGCAGCTACAAAATCCCCCGCCAGGACAGTTTGAACACTGAAGCTTTCTTT. Amino acids: CASSYKIPRQDSLNTEAFF.

The chain combines TRBV5-6 with TRBJ1-3; D gene uncertain. Trimming left V 1 base short and J 8 bases short, with 10 bases between. This CDR3 is 13 amino acids long. Germline V CDR1 and CDR2: SGHDT, YYEEEE. CDR3 nucleotides: TGTGCCAGCAGCTTGATCCAGGATGACACCATATATTTT. Translating gives CASSLIQDDTIYF.

The chain has TRBV19 and TRBJ2-2; D is undetermined. V lost 7 bases to trimming and J lost 6 bases, with 12 bases between them. CDR1 is LNHDA, CDR2 SQIVND, per germline (reference sequence). The CDR3 extends over 13 amino acids. The CDR3 DNA follows: TGTGCCAGTAAGGCTCCGGCGGCCGGGGAGCTGTTTTTT. This codes for CASKAPAAGELFF.

The CDR3 DNA follows: TGTGCCACCAGCAGAGGACTGGGGACTAGCGGGAGCCCCATATTCCACGAGCAGTACTTC. This translates into CATSRGLGTSGSPIFHEQYF. The chain has TRBV15 and TRBJ2-7; TRBD2 agrees at 14 bases. CDR3 size: 20 residues. J was trimmed by 5 bases and V by 1 base; bases with no gene match: 16. Germline lookup yields CDR1 LNHNV and CDR2 YYDKDF (reference sequence).

The CDR3 protein is CAWSVITGELFF. CDR3 nucleotide sequence: TGTGCCTGGAGTGTAATAACCGGGGAGCTGTTTTTT. This chain links TRBV30 with TRBJ2-2; D not certain. V lost 0 bases, J lost 5 bases, and 4 bases lay in between. Germline V CDR1 and CDR2: GTSNPN, SVGIG (reference sequence). The CDR3 length is 12 residues.

The chain carries TRBV11-1 and TRBJ1-5, with unresolved D. V was shortened by 5 bases and J by 7 bases, with 12 bases between the two germline ends. This CDR3 spans 13 amino acids. Germline assignment: CDR1 SGHAT and CDR2 FQDESV (reference sequence). CDR3 in amino acids: CASSPGREQPQHF. CDR3 coding DNA: TGTGCCAGCAGCCCCGGCCGGGAACAGCCCCAGCATTTT.

The J gene is TRBJ2-1, the V gene TRBV9; 13 bases are shared with TRBD2. The V gene's germline CDR1 is SGDLS and CDR2 YYNGEE. This CDR3 comprises 17 residues. Trimming took 3 bases from V and 7 from J; bases not matched to a gene: 10. Here the CDR3 DNA reads TGTGCCAGCAGCGGGACTAGCGGGGGTTATAGGCTTAATGAGCAGTTCTTC. Residues: CASSGTSGGYRLNEQFF.

The chain combines TRBV11-3 with TRBJ2-7, with D perhaps TRBD1 (5 bases). V gave up 2 bases and J gave up 6 bases, with 11 bases separating them. The CDR3 is 13 amino acids. Germline values: CDR1 SGHNT, CDR2 YENEEA. The chain's CDR3 is CASSLSRVGEQYF. The CDR3 nucleotides are TGTGCCAGCAGCTTAAGCAGGGTTGGCGAGCAGTACTTC. Using reference TRBV11-3 and TRBJ2-7 for the parts outside the CDR3, the full variable domain is EAGVVQSPRYKIIEKKQPVAFWCNPISGHNTLYWYLQNLGQGPELLIRYENEEAVDDSQLPKDRFSAERLKGVDSTLKIQPAELGDSAVYLCASSLSRVGEQYFGPGTRLTVT.

CDR3 amino acids: CASSLARAGESEEQYF. The CDR3 DNA is TGTGCCAGCAGCTTAGCGCGGGCGGGAGAGTCGGAAGAGCAGTACTTC. This sequence joins TRBV7-8 and TRBJ2-7, with 7 nucleotides matching TRBD2. Per germline, CDR1 SGHVS and CDR2 FQNEAQ. CDR3 length: 16 amino acids. Trimming at V came to 0 bases and at J to 7 bases, leaving 12 bases not matched to a gene.

The table lists this clone with a few counts. The chain links TRBV19 to TRBJ1-1, with TRBD1 matching over 8 bases. Per germline, CDR1 LNHDA and CDR2 SQIVND (reference sequence). V shed 3 bases and J 4 bases; nucleotides not matched to a gene: 7. The CDR3 contains 15 residues. The CDR3 spells CASSIPRGLGTEAFF. In nucleotides, the CDR3 is TGTGCCAGTAGTATCCCCAGGGGGCTGGGCACTGAAGCTTTCTTT.

The chain combines TRBV3-1 (or the pseudogene TRBV3-2) with TRBJ2-3, with TRBD1 matching 7 bases. CDR1 and CDR2 (germline): LGHDT, YNNKEL (reference sequence). The CDR3 sequence is 15 residues long. Germline trimming cut 4 bases from V and 4 bases from J; bases unmatched to any gene: 8. The CDR3: CASSPYRQGPDTQYF. The CDR3 DNA is TGTGCCAGCAGCCCTTACCGACAGGGCCCAGATACGCAGTATTTT.

The chain couples TRBV29-1 to TRBJ2-1, with a possible D match to TRBD2 (5 bases). The ends were cut back, 3 bases at V and 1 base at J, with 7 bases in the middle. This CDR3 contains 13 residues. In germline, CDR1 is SQVTM, CDR2 ANQGSEA. DNA of the CDR3: TGCAGCGTTGATGAGGGATCCTACAATGAGCAGTTCTTC. Translating gives CSVDEGSYNEQFF.

This clone appeared once. A much larger clone differs from this one at a single base, so this may be a read error. The chain employs TRBV12-3 or TRBV12-4 and TRBJ1-5; D is undetermined. Deletions cut 2 bases from V and 5 bases from J, with 7 bases between. This CDR3 has 13 residues. The CDR3: CASSLRGYQPQHF. The CDR3 DNA sequence: TGTGCCAGCAGTTTAAGAGGGTATCAGCCCCAGCATTTT.

This clone was observed a few times. The chain is built from TRBV11-3 and TRBJ1-1; maybe TRBD1 (6 bases). The germline V gene encodes CDR1 SGHNT and CDR2 YENEEA. The CDR3 length is 14 residues. V was shortened by 4 bases and J by 4 bases, with 13 bases between the two germline ends. Written as DNA, the CDR3 is TGTGCCAGCAGCTCACTACAGGGAGTCACTGAAGCTTTCTTT. It encodes CASSSLQGVTEAFF.

The chain employs TRBV7-9 and TRBJ2-1; 9 bases map to TRBD2. Germline V gene lookup returns CDR1 SEHNR and CDR2 FQNEAQ (reference sequence). The CDR3 contains 15 residues. J was trimmed by 3 bases and V by 5 bases; bases with no gene match: 5. In DNA form, the CDR3 reads TGTGCCAGCAGCCCAACTAGCGGGCTCTACAATGAGCAGTTCTTC. The encoded protein is CASSPTSGLYNEQFF.

V gene TRBV9 combines with J gene TRBJ2-1, with D possibly TRBD2 on 7 matching bases. The CDR3 has 17 residues. V was cut by 0 bases and J by 0 bases, with 13 bases left in between. The V gene's germline CDR1 is SGDLS and CDR2 YYNGEE. The CDR3, as DNA: TGTGCCAGCAGCGTAGGGGGCGGGGGCTCCTCCTACAATGAGCAGTTCTTC. Translation gives CASSVGGGGSSYNEQFF.

The chain has TRBV5-1 and TRBJ1-4; D gene uncertain. CDR1 is SGHRS, CDR2 YFSETQ, per germline. The CDR3 loop spans 14 amino acids. Between the trimmed V and J ends, which lost 0 bases and 4 bases, there was a span of 7 bases. The CDR3 sequence: CASSLAYSNEKLFF. CDR3 nucleotides: TGCGCCAGCAGCTTGGCGTACAGTAATGAAAAACTGTTTTTT.

The genes are TRBV4-1 and TRBJ2-5; TRBD2 agrees at 12 bases. J gave up 2 bases and V 2 bases, and 3 bases lay outside the gene matches. Germline assignment: CDR1 MGHRA and CDR2 YSYEKL. CDR3 length: 16 residues. This CDR3 is CASSQPLAGGQETQYF. CDR3 nucleotide sequence: TGCGCCAGCAGCCAACCACTAGCGGGGGGACAAGAGACCCAGTACTTC.

The genes are TRBV2 and TRBJ1-4; the D gene is possibly TRBD1 (5 bases). Germline V CDR1 and CDR2: SNHLY, FYNNEI. Deletions cut 6 bases from V and 8 bases from J, with 16 bases between. This CDR3 contains 14 residues. The CDR3 DNA is TGTGCCAGCAGCCCCGCCAGGGCCTGGGAAAAACTGTTTTTT. Its translation: CASSPARAWEKLFF.

This clone was recorded a few times. The CDR3 is CASAAGSYEQYF. The DNA of the CDR3 is TGTGCCAGCGCCGCGGGGTCTTACGAGCAGTACTTC. V gene TRBV27 combines with J gene TRBJ2-7, with D maybe TRBD2 (6 bases). V was pared by 8 bases and J by 4 bases, with 12 bases between. The CDR3 consists of 12 residues. CDR1 and CDR2 from the germline V gene are MNHEY and SMNVEV (reference sequence).

The chain recombines TRBV9 with TRBJ2-1; D remains unclear. This CDR3 is built from 17 residues. Germline lookup yields CDR1 SGDLS and CDR2 YYNGEE. Trimming took off 3 bases at V and 0 bases at J, with 16 bases between the two ends. CDR3 in amino acids: CASSAKSLIRSYNEQFF. CDR3 DNA sequence: TGTGCCAGCAGCGCTAAGTCTCTCATTCGCTCCTACAATGAGCAGTTCTTC.